The 5 T cell receptor beta chains reported below all come from one sample, sequenced in a study of blood T cell repertoires in COVID-19. Data came from immunoSEQ multiplex PCR; TCRdb stores just in-frame clones and leaves some out. The table records about 420,000 clones, 70% to 90% of them present only once. The material sequenced was peripheral blood. The receptor set was obtained from a man younger than 35 with COVID-19, enrolled during active disease.

CDR3 protein: CASKKRSGPSTDTQYF. CDR3 bases: TGTGCCAGCAAAAAACGGAGCGGTCCTAGCACAGATACGCAGTATTTT. The gene calls are TRBV27 and TRBJ2-3; weak D call: TRBD2 (5 bases). Germline lookup yields CDR1 MNHEY and CDR2 SMNVEV (reference sequence). This CDR3 region has 16 residues. The ends were cut back, 7 bases at V and 0 bases at J, with 17 bases in the middle.

The genes are TRBV19 and TRBJ1-1; 8 nucleotides match TRBD1. The CDR3 is made up of 15 amino acids. Unmatched junction bases numbered 5, after V lost 1 base and J lost 4 bases. Germline CDR1 LNHDA, CDR2 SQIVND (reference sequence). The DNA for the CDR3 is TGTGCCAGTAGTATAGGCGGCAGGGGGCTCACTGAAGCTTTCTTT. This gives the protein CASSIGGRGLTEAFF.

This clone was seen only once. The gene calls are TRBV29-1 and TRBJ1-1; 8 bases match TRBD1. The CDR3 is 14 amino acids. Germline V gene sequence: CDR1 SQVTM, CDR2 ANQGSEA. Trimming took 4 bases from V and 4 from J; bases not matched to a gene: 8. This CDR3 reads CSVAPDRVVTEAFF. DNA of the CDR3: TGCAGCGTTGCCCCGGACAGGGTGGTCACTGAAGCTTTCTTT.

This sequence joins TRBV11-3 and TRBJ2-1; TRBD2 aligns across 15 bases. J gave up 10 bases and V 4 bases, and 8 bases lay outside the gene matches. CDR3 length equals 16 residues. The germline V gene has CDR1 SGHNT and CDR2 YENEEA. The CDR3 region is CASSSGLAGGPGEQFF. The CDR3 DNA follows: TGTGCCAGCAGCTCCGGACTAGCGGGAGGGCCGGGGGAGCAGTTCTTC. The full variable domain, in which reference TRBV11-3 and TRBJ2-1 provide the parts outside the CDR3, is EAGVVQSPRYKIIEKKQPVAFWCNPISGHNTLYWYLQNLGQGPELLIRYENEEAVDDSQLPKDRFSAERLKGVDSTLKIQPAELGDSAVYLCASSSGLAGGPGEQFFGPGTRLTVL.

The rearrangement uses TRBV5-1 and TRBJ2-2; no definite D call. The CDR3 covers 16 residues. In germline, CDR1 is SGHRS, CDR2 YFSETQ. Trimming pared 0 bases from V and 0 bases from J, leaving 9 bases between. This CDR3 reads CASSLDSPSNTGELFF. In nucleotides, the CDR3 is TGCGCCAGCAGCTTGGACTCACCCTCGAACACCGGGGAGCTGTTTTTT.